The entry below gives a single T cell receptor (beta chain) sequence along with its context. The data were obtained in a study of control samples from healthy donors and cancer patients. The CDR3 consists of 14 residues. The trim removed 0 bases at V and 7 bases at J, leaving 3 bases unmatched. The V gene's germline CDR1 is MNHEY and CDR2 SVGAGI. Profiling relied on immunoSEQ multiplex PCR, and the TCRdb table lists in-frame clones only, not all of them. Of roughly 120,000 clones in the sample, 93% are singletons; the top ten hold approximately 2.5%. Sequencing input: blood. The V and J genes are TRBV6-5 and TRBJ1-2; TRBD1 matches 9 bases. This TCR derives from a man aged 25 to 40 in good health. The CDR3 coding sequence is TGTGCCAGCAGTTACTCCTTGGACAGGGGTGGCTACACCTTC. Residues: CASSYSLDRGGYTF.